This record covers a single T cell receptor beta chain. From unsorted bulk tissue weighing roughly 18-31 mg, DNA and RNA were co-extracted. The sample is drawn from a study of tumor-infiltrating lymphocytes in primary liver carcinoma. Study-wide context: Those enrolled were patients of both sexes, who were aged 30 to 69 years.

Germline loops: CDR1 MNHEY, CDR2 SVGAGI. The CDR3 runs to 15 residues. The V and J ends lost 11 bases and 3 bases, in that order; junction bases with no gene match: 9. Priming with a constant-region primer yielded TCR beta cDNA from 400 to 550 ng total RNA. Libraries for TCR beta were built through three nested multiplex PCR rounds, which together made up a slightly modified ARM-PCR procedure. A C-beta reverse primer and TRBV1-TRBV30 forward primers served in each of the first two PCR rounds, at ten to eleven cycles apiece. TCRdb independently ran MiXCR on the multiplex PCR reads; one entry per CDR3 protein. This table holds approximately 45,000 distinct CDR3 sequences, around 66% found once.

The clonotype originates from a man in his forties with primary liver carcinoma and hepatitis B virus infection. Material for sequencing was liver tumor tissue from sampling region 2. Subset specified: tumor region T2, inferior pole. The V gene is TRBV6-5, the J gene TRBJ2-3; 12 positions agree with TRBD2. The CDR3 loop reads CAGEPGLAGTDTQYF. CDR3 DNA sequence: TGTGCCGGCGAACCAGGACTAGCGGGAACAGATACGCAGTATTTT.